The 5 T cell receptor beta chains listed next were all sequenced from one sample in a study of T cells in Graves' hyperthyroidism and ophthalmopathy. The CDR3 regions of TCR beta were amplified from RNA transcripts. The TCR CDR3 first-round RT-PCR relied on the HTBI primer set. In TCRdb, the multiplex PCR reads were re-called with MiXCR into one record per CDR3 protein. This sample yields over 500,000 distinct CDR3 sequences, of which 17% are seen a single time; 17% belongs to the top ten. Sequenced: blood. All receptors derive from a woman under 30 with Graves' ophthalmopathy.

This clonotype was found many times. The V gene is TRBV20-1, the J gene TRBJ2-5, with D maybe TRBD2 (6 bases). Germline CDR1 DFQATT, CDR2 SNEGSKA (reference sequence). The CDR3 totals 14 residues. V shed 3 bases and J shed 1 base, with 12 bases lying between them. CDR3 amino acids: CSARSGSPQETQYF. CDR3 coding DNA: TGCAGTGCTAGGTCCGGGAGTCCCCAAGAGACCCAGTACTTC.

The chain has TRBV27 and TRBJ2-1, with 9 bases fitting TRBD2. Germline V gene data show CDR1 as MNHEY and CDR2 as SMNVEV (reference sequence). The V and J ends lost 4 bases and 5 bases, in that order; junction bases with no gene match: 12. The CDR3 covers 17 residues. The CDR3 loop reads CASSSLVPSGANNEQFF. The CDR3 bases are TGTGCCAGCAGTTCCCTCGTTCCTAGCGGGGCGAACAATGAGCAGTTCTTC.

This clonotype was picked up a small number of times. The chain employs TRBV29-1 and TRBJ2-7; D is ambiguous. The length of the CDR3 is 13 residues. Trimming shortened V by 5 bases and J by 0 bases, and 11 bases separated the two germline ends. In germline, CDR1 is SQVTM, CDR2 ANQGSEA. This CDR3 reads CSVTVANSYEQYF. The CDR3 nucleotides read TGCAGCGTTACAGTGGCAAACTCCTACGAGCAGTACTTC.

This clonotype was observed at least ten times. The chain employs TRBV6-6 and TRBJ1-1; D unclear. Trimming removed 2 bases at V and 2 bases at J, with 9 bases between. The CDR3 runs to 14 residues. The germline CDR1 and CDR2 sequences are MNHNY and SVGAGI (reference sequence). The chain's CDR3 is CASSYRGENTEAFF. The CDR3 coding sequence is TGTGCCAGCAGTTACCGGGGAGAAAACACTGAAGCTTTCTTT.

As regards this clonotype: A much larger clone sits a single nucleotide away, making a read error possible. This sequence joins TRBV10-3 and TRBJ1-2; weak D call: TRBD1 (6 bases). This CDR3 comprises 14 residues. The V gene's germline CDR1 is ENHRY and CDR2 SYGVKD. The CDR3 sequence is CAIKAPGEAYDYTF. In DNA, the CDR3 is TGTGCCATCAAGGCCCCAGGGGAGGCCTATGACTACACCTTC.